Here is one T cell receptor (beta chain) with its context. Its binding antigen is unknown. No per-base quality is available; no much larger clone lies one base away. This sample was included in a study of blood T cell repertoires in COVID-19 (dated by TCRdb to about 2020). For context, the study as a whole: Samples from collaborators originated in the United States, Italy and Spain and spanned both the acute and convalescent phases of COVID-19. The prospective study material was composed of cDNA or gDNA derived from T cells, B-cell-depleted T cells, or PBMCs. Deeply sampled blood TCRbeta repertoires from subjects exposed to, actively infected with, or recovered from COVID-19 were included in the dataset. A freely available public database, intended as a resource for researchers studying the immune response to SARS-CoV-2, is where the repertoires were released. The samples were drawn from two sources: the first 160 participants of the ongoing ImmuneRACE study, and 950 to 1,500 subjects contributed by 6 global collaborators. The sample metadata nearly always contained a de-identified subject ID, COVID-19 status, age in years and sex. Where available, HLA class I and class II types were obtained from metadata supplied by the sample provider rather than from assay-based typing.

Study-wide findings and limitations: The quantity of clinical and demographic metadata differed by source and by participant and was supplied without curation.

Each collaborating institution followed its own protocols to collect whole blood in K2EDTA tubes. For TCRbeta analysis, collaborators shipped samples in one of three forms: frozen whole blood, isolated PBMCs, or DNA extracted from either of those sample types. The germline V gene (reference sequence) yields GTSNPN for CDR1 and SVGIG for CDR2. Including the terminal cysteine and phenylalanine, the CDR3 comprises 13 residues. Only the CDR3 region is kept as DNA, spanning 39 bases read in frame from base 1. V was cut back by 2 bases and J by 4 bases, leaving a gap of 9 bases between them. The immunoSEQ Assay, a bias-controlled multiplex PCR, was used to amplify TCRbeta CDR3 regions from genomic DNA. In the authors' own workflow: The number of nucleated cells in each sample was estimated by amplification of reference gene primers within the assay. Sequence reads were collapsed and filtered to measure the absolute abundance of every unique TCRbeta CDR3 rearrangement. For each sample, productive Simpson clonality was calculated as the square root of Simpson's diversity index over productive rearrangements. TCRdb obtained this table from immuneACCESS and retained in-frame rearrangements with V and J assigned. These tables miss some clones; where compared with another copy, unresolved V genes account for less than half of the shortfall, and the remainder is unexplained. The V and J calls and the clone size are those of that table, but D and trimming were determined from the DNA. This sample gives about 100,000 clones in total; roughly 79% of them show up just once. The ten largest clones take up roughly a third of the sample.

Sequenced: peripheral blood. The receptor's source is a man between 65 and 85 years old with active or convalescent COVID-19. The chain joins TRBV30 to TRBJ1-5; TRBD1 might be the D gene, on 5 matching bases. The CDR3 reads as follows: CAWSTGVNQPQHF. Here is the DNA: TGTGCCTGGAGTACGGGGGTTAATCAGCCCCAGCATTTT.